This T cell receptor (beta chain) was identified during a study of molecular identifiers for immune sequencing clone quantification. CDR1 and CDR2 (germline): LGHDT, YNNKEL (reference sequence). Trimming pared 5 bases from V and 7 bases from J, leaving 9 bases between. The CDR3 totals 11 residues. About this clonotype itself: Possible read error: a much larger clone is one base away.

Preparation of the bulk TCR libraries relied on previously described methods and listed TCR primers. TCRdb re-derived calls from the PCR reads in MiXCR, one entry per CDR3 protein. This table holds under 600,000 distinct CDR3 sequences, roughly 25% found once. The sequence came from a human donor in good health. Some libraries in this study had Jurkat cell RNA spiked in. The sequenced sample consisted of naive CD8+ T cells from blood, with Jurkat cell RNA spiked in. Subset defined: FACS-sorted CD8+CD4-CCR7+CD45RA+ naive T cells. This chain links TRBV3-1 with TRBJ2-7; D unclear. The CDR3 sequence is CASSCGPEQYF. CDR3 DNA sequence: TGTGCCAGCAGCTGCGGACCGGAGCAGTACTTC.